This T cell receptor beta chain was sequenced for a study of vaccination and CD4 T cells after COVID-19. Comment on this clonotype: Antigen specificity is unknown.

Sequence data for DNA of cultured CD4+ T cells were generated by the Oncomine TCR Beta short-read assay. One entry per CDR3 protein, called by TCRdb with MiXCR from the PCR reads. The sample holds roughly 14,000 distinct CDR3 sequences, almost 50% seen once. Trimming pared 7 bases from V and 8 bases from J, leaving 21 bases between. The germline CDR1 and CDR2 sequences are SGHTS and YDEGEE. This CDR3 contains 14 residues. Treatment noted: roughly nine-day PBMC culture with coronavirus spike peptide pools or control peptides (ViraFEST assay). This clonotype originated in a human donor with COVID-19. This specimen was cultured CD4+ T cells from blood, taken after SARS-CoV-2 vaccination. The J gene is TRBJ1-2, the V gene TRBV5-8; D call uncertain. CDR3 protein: CASHTGLMVGGYTF. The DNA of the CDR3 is TGTGCCAGCCACACCGGCTTGATGGTGGGGGGCTACACCTTC.